These 9 T cell receptor beta chains were all obtained from the same sample, sequenced in a study of blood T cells in healthy people across ages. Sample-barcoded 5' priming and a J-beta primer mix drove a second PCR of roughly 6 to 12 cycles. TCRdb reprocessed the 5' RACE reads via MiXCR and lists one record per CDR3 protein. The table has 650,000 to 1,000,000 distinct CDR3 sequences, 30% to 45% seen once; the top ten hold under 15%. Sequenced material: blood. The receptor source for this set is a man in his late teens or twenties in good health.

The J gene is TRBJ1-4, the V gene TRBV7-8; D is unresolved. This CDR3 is built from 16 residues. CDR1 is SGHVS and CDR2 is FQNEAQ in the germline V gene. V lost 4 bases and J lost 5, with 17 bases in between. CDR3 sequence: CASSSLTRSHNEKLFF. CDR3 DNA: TGTGCCAGCAGCTCTCTTACACGAAGCCACAATGAAAAACTGTTTTTT.

This clonotype has more than one count but fewer than ten. The genes are TRBV10-3 and TRBJ2-2, with D hard to call. The V and J ends lost 6 bases and 5 bases respectively, with 4 bases between them. This CDR3 spans 11 amino acids. Germline V gene data show CDR1 as ENHRY and CDR2 as SYGVKD. Here the CDR3 DNA reads TGTGCCATCAGCCGTACCGGGGAGCTGTTTTTT. It specifies CAISRTGELFF.

The genes are TRBV20-1 and TRBJ1-1, with D tentatively TRBD1 (5 bases). This CDR3 has 12 amino acids. Trimming cost V 3 bases and J 5 bases, with 10 bases left between them. The germline CDR1 and CDR2 sequences are DFQATT and SNEGSKA (reference sequence). This CDR3 is CSASRVETEAFF. The CDR3 region has the DNA TGCAGTGCTAGCAGGGTGGAGACTGAAGCTTTCTTT.

This clonotype appeared a few times. V gene TRBV4-3 combines with J gene TRBJ1-1; D possibly corresponds to TRBD1 (6 bases). The V gene's germline CDR1 is LGHNA and CDR2 YSLEER. Trimming took 1 base from V and 5 from J, leaving 11 bases between them. The CDR3 is 14 residues long. CDR3 sequence: CASSQGGGWTEAFF. The CDR3, as DNA: TGCGCCAGCAGCCAAGGAGGGGGTTGGACTGAAGCTTTCTTT.

There are a few counts of this clonotype. This chain uses TRBV4-1 with TRBJ1-6; unclear D gene. CDR1 and CDR2 (germline): MGHRA, YSYEKL. CDR3 length: 15 residues. The ends were cut back, 7 bases at V and 0 bases at J, with 10 bases in the middle. The CDR3 spells CASTSSPSYNSPLHF. CDR3 nucleotide sequence: TGCGCCAGCACCAGCAGCCCCTCCTATAATTCACCCCTCCACTTT.

Ten or more counts support this clonotype. This sequence joins TRBV12-3 or TRBV12-4 and TRBJ2-3; 8 bases map to TRBD1. The ends lost 4 bases at V and 5 bases at J; junction bases unmatched: 8. The CDR3 totals 15 residues. This CDR3 reads CASSSRDRYGDTQYF. The DNA for the CDR3 is TGTGCCAGCAGTTCGCGGGACAGGTATGGAGATACGCAGTATTTT.

The chain carries TRBV7-6 and TRBJ1-1; D might be TRBD1 (6 bases). There are 16 residues in the CDR3. The ends were cut back, 0 bases at V and 0 bases at J, with 11 bases in the middle. CDR1 and CDR2 (germline): SGHVS, FNYEAQ. CDR3 nucleotides: TGTGCCAGCAGCTTAGCATGGGGGGCTATGAACACTGAAGCTTTCTTT. This codes for CASSLAWGAMNTEAFF. The full variable domain, completed using reference TRBV7-6 and TRBJ1-1, is GAGVSQSPRYKVTKRGQDVALRCDPISGHVSLYWYRQALGQGPEFLTYFNYEAQQDKSGLPNDRFSAERPEGSISTLTIQRTEQRDSAMYRCASSLAWGAMNTEAFFGQGTRLTVV.

The genes are TRBV12-3 or TRBV12-4 and TRBJ2-3; no clear D. The V end was cut by 8 bases, the J end by 1 base, with 16 bases between. The CDR3 length is 15 residues. The CDR3 sequence is CASQQAPLGTDTQYF. The DNA for the CDR3 is TGTGCCAGCCAGCAGGCCCCCCTAGGCACAGATACGCAGTATTTT.

There are many counts of this clonotype. This chain connects TRBV12-3 or TRBV12-4 to TRBJ2-3; D is ambiguous. The CDR3 consists of 12 residues. Trimming took 6 bases from V and 0 from J, leaving 4 bases between them. The DNA for the CDR3 is TGTGCCAGCAGCCTTAGCACAGATACGCAGTATTTT. This sequence encodes CASSLSTDTQYF.